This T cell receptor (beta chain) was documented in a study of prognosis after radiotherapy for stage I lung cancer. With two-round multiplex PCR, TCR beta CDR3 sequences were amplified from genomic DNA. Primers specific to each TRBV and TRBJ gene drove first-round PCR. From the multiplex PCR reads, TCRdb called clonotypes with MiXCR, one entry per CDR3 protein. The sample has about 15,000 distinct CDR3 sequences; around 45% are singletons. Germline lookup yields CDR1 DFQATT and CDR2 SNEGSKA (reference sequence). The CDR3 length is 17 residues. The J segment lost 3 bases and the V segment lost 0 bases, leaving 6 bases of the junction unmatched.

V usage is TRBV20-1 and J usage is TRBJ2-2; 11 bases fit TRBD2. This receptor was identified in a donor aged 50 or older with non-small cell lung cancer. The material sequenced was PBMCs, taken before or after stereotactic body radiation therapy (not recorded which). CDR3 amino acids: CSAREGLAGGDTGELFF. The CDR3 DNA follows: TGCAGTGCTAGAGAAGGTCTAGCGGGAGGCGACACCGGGGAGCTGTTTTTT.